Each of the 10 T cell receptor beta chains below was sequenced from the same sample in a study of regulatory T cells in long-lasting Graves disease. With iRepertoire HTBI primers and Arm-PCR of CDR3 regions, TCR beta libraries were built. In TCRdb, the multiplex PCR reads were re-called with MiXCR into one record per CDR3 protein. The table records 540,000 or so distinct CDR3 sequences, approximately 13% of them present only once. Time point indicated: newly diagnosed GD, antithyroid drugs for less than 3 months. Extracted PBMC RNA gave rise to the TCR library. These data were also filed under a second study, of T cells in Graves' hyperthyroidism and ophthalmopathy.

Sequences were derived from peripheral blood mononuclear cells (PBMCs), sampled at new diagnosis, from a patient treated with antithyroid drugs. These receptor sequences come from a man between 25 and 39 years old with Graves disease.

This clonotype has a count of ten or more. The chain is built from TRBV30 and TRBJ1-5, with D unclear. The V end was cut by 2 bases, the J end by 5 bases, with 10 bases between. Germline V gene lookup returns CDR1 GTSNPN and CDR2 SVGIG (reference sequence). This CDR3 has 13 amino acids. The CDR3 DNA is TGTGCCTGGAGTTTTGGGAAGGATCAGCCCCAGCATTTT. Its protein is CAWSFGKDQPQHF.

This clonotype was seen at least ten times. The chain has TRBV27 and TRBJ1-1; D is unresolved. The CDR3 is 16 residues long. Trimming shortened V by 5 bases and J by 0 bases, and 16 bases separated the two germline ends. Looked up from germline, CDR1 is MNHEY and CDR2 is SMNVEV (reference sequence). The CDR3 DNA sequence: TGTGCCAGCAGTCCGACCCGAACAGTTTTGAACACTGAAGCTTTCTTT. It is translated as CASSPTRTVLNTEAFF.

V usage is TRBV20-1 and J usage is TRBJ2-6; D possibly corresponds to TRBD1 (6 bases). The V gene lost 3 bases and the J gene lost 3 bases, with 9 bases spanning the gap. This CDR3 has 14 residues. CDR1 DFQATT and CDR2 SNEGSKA come from the germline V gene (reference sequence). The CDR3, as DNA: TGCAGTGCTAGTCGGGACATTGGGGCCAACGTCCTGACTTTC. Its protein product is CSASRDIGANVLTF.

The V call is TRBV19, the J call TRBJ1-6; the D is unclear. Trimming shortened V by 8 bases and J by 7 bases, and 18 bases separated the two germline ends. CDR3 length equals 15 residues. Germline-derived CDR1 and CDR2 are LNHDA and SQIVND (reference sequence). CDR3 sequence: CASGPRPGWNSPLHF. The DNA of the CDR3 is TGTGCCAGTGGTCCAAGACCTGGATGGAATTCACCCCTCCACTTT. Complete variable domain (other parts from reference TRBV19 and TRBJ1-6): DGGITQSPKYLFRKEGQNVTLSCEQNLNHDAMYWYRQDPGQGLRLIYYSQIVNDFQKGDIAEGYSVSREKKESFPLTVTSAQKNPTAFYLCASGPRPGWNSPLHFGNGTRLTVT.

Ten or more counts support this clonotype. The chain carries TRBV13 and TRBJ2-3, with 8 bases that match TRBD2. The V gene's germline CDR1 is PRHDT and CDR2 FYEKMQ (reference sequence). This CDR3 comprises 19 residues. Unmatched junction bases numbered 16, after V lost 5 bases and J lost 0 bases. This CDR3 reads CASSNMGLAGSTSTDTQYF. DNA for the CDR3: TGTGCCAGCAGCAACATGGGTCTAGCGGGCTCCACTAGCACAGATACGCAGTATTTT.

This clonotype was detected many times. This chain uses TRBV5-1 with TRBJ2-7; D gene uncertain. V lost 3 bases to trimming and J lost 6 bases, with 7 bases between them. In germline, CDR1 is SGHRS, CDR2 YFSETQ. The CDR3 consists of 11 residues. DNA for the CDR3: TGCGCCAGCAGCTCTGGACGCGAGCAGTACTTC. This encodes CASSSGREQYF.

This clonotype was observed at least ten times. The chain links TRBV2 to TRBJ2-5; D gene ambiguous. The CDR3 contains 11 residues. The V gene's germline CDR1 is SNHLY and CDR2 FYNNEI. V gave up 8 bases and J gave up 3 bases, with 7 bases separating them. The CDR3 loop is CASHEEETQYF. The CDR3 DNA is TGTGCCAGCCATGAGGAAGAGACCCAGTACTTC.

A note on this clonotype: A clone one base away is much larger, so this may be a read error. It is likely a read error, because the conserved phenylalanine at the end of the CDR3 is missing. The V gene is TRBV20-1, the J gene TRBJ2-3; D is perhaps TRBD2 (5 bases). The CDR3 contains 15 residues. Germline CDR1 reads DFQATT; CDR2 reads SNEGSKA (reference sequence). Trimming stripped 6 bases from V and 2 bases from J, with 18 bases between. CDR3 sequence: CSAPKGGSSTDTQYS. In nucleotides, the CDR3 is TGCAGTGCGCCGAAGGGTGGGAGCTCCACAGATACGCAGTATTCT.

This clonotype was found a few times. This sequence joins TRBV5-1 and TRBJ1-4; the D gene is possibly TRBD1 (5 bases). CDR3 size: 14 residues. Germline CDR1 is SGHRS and CDR2 is YFSETQ. V was clipped by 4 bases and J by 3 bases, with 10 bases between them. The CDR3 DNA follows: TGCGCCAGCAGCGCTAGGGGAGCTAATGAAAAACTGTTTTTT. Protein sequence: CASSARGANEKLFF.

This clonotype was seen a few times. The CDR3 coding sequence is TGCGCCAGCAGCCCACCGGGACAGGAGTCCTACGAGCAGTACTTC. As protein: CASSPPGQESYEQYF. The chain carries TRBV5-1 and TRBJ2-7, with 8 bases fitting TRBD1. Per germline, CDR1 SGHRS and CDR2 YFSETQ. The V segment lost 4 bases and the J segment 1 base; nucleotides outside the gene matches: 7. CDR3 length equals 15 residues.